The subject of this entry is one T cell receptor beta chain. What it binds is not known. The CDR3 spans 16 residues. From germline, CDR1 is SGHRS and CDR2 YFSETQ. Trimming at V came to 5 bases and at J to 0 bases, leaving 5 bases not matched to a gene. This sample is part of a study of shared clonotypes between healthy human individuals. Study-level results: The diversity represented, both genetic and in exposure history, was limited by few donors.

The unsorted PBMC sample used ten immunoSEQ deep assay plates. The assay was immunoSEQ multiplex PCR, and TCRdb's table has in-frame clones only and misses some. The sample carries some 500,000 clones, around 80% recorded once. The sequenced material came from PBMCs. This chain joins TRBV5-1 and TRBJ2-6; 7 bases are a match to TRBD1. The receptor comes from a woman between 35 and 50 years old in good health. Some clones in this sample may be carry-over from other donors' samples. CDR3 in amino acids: CASRSQGSSGANVLTF. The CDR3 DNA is TGCGCCAGCAGGTCACAGGGGAGCTCTGGGGCCAACGTCCTGACTTTC. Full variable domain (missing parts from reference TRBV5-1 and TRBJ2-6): KAGVTQTPRYLIKTRGQQVTLSCSPISGHRSVSWYQQTPGQGLQFLFEYFSETQRNKGNFPGRFSGRQFSNSRSEMNVSTLELGDSALYLCASRSQGSSGANVLTFGAGSRLTVL.